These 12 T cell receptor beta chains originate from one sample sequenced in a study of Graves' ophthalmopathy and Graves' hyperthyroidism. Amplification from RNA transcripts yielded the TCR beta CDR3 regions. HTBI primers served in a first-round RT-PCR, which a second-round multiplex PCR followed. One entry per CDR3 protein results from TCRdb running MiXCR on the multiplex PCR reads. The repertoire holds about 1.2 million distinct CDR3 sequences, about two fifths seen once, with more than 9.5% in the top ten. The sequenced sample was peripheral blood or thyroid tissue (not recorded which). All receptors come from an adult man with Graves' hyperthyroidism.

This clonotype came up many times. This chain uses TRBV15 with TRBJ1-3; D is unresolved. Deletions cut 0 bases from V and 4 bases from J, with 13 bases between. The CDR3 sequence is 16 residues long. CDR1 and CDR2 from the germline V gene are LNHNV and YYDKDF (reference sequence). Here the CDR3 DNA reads TGTGCCACCAGCAGAGAGGGAAGGGTTGGGGGAAACACCATATATTTT. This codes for CATSREGRVGGNTIYF. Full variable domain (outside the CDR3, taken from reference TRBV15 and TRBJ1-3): DAMVIQNPRYQVTQFGKPVTLSCSQTLNHNVMYWYQQKSSQAPKLLFHYYDKDFNNEADTPDNFQSRRPNTSFCFLDIRSPGLGDTAMYLCATSREGRVGGNTIYFGEGSWLTVV.

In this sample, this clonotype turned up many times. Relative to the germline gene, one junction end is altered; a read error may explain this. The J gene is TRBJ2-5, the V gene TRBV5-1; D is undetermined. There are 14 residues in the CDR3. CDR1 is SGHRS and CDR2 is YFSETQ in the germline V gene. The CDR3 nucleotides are TGTGCCAGCAGTTTATTTGGCAGCCAAGAGACCCAGTACTTC. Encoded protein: CASSLFGSQETQYF.

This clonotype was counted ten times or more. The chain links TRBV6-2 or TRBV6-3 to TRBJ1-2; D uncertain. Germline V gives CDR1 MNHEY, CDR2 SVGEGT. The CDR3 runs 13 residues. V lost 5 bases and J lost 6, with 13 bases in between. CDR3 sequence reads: CASSTRRANGYTF. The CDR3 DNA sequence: TGTGCCAGCAGTACCCGGAGGGCGAATGGCTACACCTTC.

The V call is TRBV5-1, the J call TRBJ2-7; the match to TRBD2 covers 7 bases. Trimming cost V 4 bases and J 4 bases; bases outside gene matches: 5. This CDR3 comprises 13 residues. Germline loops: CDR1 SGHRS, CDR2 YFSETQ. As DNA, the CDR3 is TGCGCCAGCAGCAGAGGGAGGGAGTACGAGCAGTACTTC. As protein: CASSRGREYEQYF. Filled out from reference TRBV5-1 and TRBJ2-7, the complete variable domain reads KAGVTQTPRYLIKTRGQQVTLSCSPISGHRSVSWYQQTPGQGLQFLFEYFSETQRNKGNFPGRFSGRQFSNSRSEMNVSTLELGDSALYLCASSRGREYEQYFGPGTRLTVT.

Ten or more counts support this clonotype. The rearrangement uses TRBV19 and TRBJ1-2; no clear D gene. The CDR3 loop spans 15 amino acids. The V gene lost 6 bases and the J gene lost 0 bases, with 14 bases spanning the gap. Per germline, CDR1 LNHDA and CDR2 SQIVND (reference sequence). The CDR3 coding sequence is TGTGCCAGTAGCCATACAACAGAGTCTAACTATGGCTACACCTTC. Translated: CASSHTTESNYGYTF.

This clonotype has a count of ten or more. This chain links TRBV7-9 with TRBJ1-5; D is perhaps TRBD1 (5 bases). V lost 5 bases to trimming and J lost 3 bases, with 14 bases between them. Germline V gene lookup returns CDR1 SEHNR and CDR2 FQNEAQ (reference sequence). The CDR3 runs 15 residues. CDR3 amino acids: CASSPLREPNQPQHF. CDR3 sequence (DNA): TGTGCCAGCAGCCCCCTCAGGGAACCCAATCAGCCCCAGCATTTT.

CDR3 region: CASSEGYDAETQYF. The DNA of the CDR3 is TGCGCCAGCAGCGAGGGGTACGACGCAGAGACCCAGTACTTC. The chain carries TRBV5-1 and TRBJ2-5; D possibly matches TRBD1 or TRBD2 (5 bases each). The CDR3 consists of 14 residues. Deletions cut 4 bases from V and 4 bases from J, with 14 bases between. Germline CDR1 is SGHRS and CDR2 is YFSETQ.

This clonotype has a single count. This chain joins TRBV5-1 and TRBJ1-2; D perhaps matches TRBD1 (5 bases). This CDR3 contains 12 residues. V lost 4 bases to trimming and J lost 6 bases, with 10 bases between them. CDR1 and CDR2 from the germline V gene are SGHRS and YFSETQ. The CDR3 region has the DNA TGCGCCAGCAGCGGGACGACAGATGGCTACACCTTC. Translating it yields CASSGTTDGYTF. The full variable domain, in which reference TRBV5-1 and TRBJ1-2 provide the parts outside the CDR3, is KAGVTQTPRYLIKTRGQQVTLSCSPISGHRSVSWYQQTPGQGLQFLFEYFSETQRNKGNFPGRFSGRQFSNSRSEMNVSTLELGDSALYLCASSGTTDGYTFGSGTRLTVV.

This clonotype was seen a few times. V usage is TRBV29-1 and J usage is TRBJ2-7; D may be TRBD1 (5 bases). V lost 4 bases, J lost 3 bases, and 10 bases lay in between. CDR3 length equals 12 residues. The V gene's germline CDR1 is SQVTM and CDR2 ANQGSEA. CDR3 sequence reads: CSVAADNYEQYF. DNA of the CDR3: TGCAGCGTTGCGGCGGACAACTACGAGCAGTACTTC.

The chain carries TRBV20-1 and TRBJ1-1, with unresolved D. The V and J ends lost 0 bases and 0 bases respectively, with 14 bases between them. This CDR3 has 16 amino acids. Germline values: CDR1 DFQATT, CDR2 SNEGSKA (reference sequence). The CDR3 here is CSARDGRSLMNTEAFF. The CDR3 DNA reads TGCAGTGCTAGAGATGGGCGCAGCCTTATGAACACTGAAGCTTTCTTT.

CDR3 region: CATSSGGARDTEAFF. In DNA, the CDR3 is TGTGCCACCAGCAGCGGGGGGGCGAGGGACACTGAAGCTTTCTTT. The chain links TRBV15 to TRBJ1-1; perhaps TRBD1 as D (6 bases). From germline, CDR1 is LNHNV and CDR2 YYDKDF (reference sequence). Trimming cost V 3 bases and J 3 bases, with 14 bases left between them. There are 15 residues in the CDR3.

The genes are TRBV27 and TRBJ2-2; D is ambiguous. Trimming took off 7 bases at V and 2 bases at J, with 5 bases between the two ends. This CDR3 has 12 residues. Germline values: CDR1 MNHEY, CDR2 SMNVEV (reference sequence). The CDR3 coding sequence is TGTGCCAGCACCATTAACACCGGGGAGCTGTTTTTT. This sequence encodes CASTINTGELFF.